This T cell receptor beta chain came from a study of blood T cells in healthy people across ages. The authors ran a second PCR of 7 to 11 cycles using a sample-barcoded 5' primer and a J-beta primer mix. Using its own MiXCR run on the 5' RACE reads, TCRdb lists one record per CDR3 protein. The table records 850,000 to 1,000,000 distinct CDR3 sequences, roughly 43% of them present only once. This clonotype was recorded only once. V dropped 5 bases and J dropped 2 bases, with 12 bases sitting between them. The germline V gene encodes CDR1 MDHEN and CDR2 SYDVKM. The CDR3 contains 14 residues. The sequenced material came from blood. The chain uses TRBV28 and TRBJ1-2; D uncertain. The source of this sequence is a man younger than 40 in good health. CDR3 nucleotide sequence: TGTGCCAGCAGTGTAGAAGCCCTCAACTATGGCTACACCTTC. Translation: CASSVEALNYGYTF.